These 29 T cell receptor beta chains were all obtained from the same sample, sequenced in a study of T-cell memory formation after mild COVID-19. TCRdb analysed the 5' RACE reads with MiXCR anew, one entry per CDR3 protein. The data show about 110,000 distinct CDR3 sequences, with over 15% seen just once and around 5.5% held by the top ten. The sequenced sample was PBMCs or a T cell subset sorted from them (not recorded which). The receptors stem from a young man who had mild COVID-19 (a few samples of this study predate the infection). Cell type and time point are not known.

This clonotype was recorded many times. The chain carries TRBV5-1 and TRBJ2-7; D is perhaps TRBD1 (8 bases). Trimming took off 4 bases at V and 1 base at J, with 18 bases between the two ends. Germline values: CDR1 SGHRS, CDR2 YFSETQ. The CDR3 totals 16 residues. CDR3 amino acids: CASSGGDRTLSYEQYF. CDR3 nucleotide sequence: TGCGCCAGCAGCGGGGGGGACAGGACCTTGTCCTACGAGCAGTACTTC.

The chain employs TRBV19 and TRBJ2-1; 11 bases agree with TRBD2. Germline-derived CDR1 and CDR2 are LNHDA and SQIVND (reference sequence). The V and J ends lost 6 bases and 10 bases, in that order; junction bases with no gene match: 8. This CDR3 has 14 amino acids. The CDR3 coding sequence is TGTGCCAGTAGCGGGGGACTAGCGGAGTGGGAGCAGTTCTTC. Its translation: CASSGGLAEWEQFF.

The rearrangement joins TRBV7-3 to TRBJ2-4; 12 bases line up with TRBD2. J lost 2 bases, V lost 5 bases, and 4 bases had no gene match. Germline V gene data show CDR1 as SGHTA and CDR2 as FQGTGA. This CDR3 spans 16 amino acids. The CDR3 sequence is CASSRTSGGSKNIQYF. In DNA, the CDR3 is TGTGCCAGCAGCCGTACTAGCGGGGGGTCCAAAAACATTCAGTACTTC.

CDR3 sequence: CASSWGHSTDTQYF. The CDR3 DNA sequence: TGTGCCAGCAGTTGGGGACACAGCACAGATACGCAGTATTTT. The chain links TRBV6-2 or TRBV6-3 to TRBJ2-3, with D possibly TRBD1 on 6 matching bases. Looked up from germline, CDR1 is MNHEY and CDR2 is SVGEGT. V shed 4 bases and J shed 0 bases, with 8 bases lying between them. This CDR3 has 14 amino acids.

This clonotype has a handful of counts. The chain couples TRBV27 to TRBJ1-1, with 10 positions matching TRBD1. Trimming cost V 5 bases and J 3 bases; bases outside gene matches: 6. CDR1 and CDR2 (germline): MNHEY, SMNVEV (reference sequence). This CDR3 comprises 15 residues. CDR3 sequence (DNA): TGTGCCAGCAGTCTAAGGACAGGGGGGGACACTGAAGCTTTCTTT. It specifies CASSLRTGGDTEAFF.

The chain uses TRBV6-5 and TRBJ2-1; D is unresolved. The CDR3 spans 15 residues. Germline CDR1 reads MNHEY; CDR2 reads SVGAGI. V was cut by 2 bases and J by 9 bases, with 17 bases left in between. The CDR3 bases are TGTGCCAGCAGTTACACGCCCTCCGGTGGGGTTGAGCAGTTCTTC. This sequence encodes CASSYTPSGGVEQFF.

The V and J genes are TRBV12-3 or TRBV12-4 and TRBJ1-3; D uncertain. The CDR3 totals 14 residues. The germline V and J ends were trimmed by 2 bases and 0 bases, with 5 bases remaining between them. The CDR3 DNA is TGTGCCAGCAGTTTAAAAGGCTCTGGAAACACCATATATTTT. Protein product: CASSLKGSGNTIYF.

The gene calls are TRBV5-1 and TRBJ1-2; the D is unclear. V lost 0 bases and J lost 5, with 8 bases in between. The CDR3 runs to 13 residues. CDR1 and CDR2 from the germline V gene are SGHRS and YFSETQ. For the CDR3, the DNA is TGCGCCAGCAGCTTGGAACGGATTTATGGCTACACCTTC. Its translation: CASSLERIYGYTF.

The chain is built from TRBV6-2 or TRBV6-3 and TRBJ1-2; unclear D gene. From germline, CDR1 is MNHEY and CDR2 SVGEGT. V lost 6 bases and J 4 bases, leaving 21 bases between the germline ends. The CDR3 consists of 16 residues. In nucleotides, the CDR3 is TGTGCCAGCAGCCACCTAGGAGACCGTGTTTTCTATGGCTACACCTTC. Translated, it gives CASSHLGDRVFYGYTF.

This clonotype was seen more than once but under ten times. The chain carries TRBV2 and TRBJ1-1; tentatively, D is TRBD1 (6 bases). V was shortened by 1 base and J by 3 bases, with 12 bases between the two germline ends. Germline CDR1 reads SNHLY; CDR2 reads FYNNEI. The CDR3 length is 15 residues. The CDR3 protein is CASSEDVGGHTEAFF. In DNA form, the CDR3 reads TGTGCCAGCAGTGAAGACGTCGGGGGGCACACTGAAGCTTTCTTT.

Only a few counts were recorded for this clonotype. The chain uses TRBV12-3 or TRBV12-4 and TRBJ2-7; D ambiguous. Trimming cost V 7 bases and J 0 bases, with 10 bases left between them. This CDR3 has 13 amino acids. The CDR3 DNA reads TGTGCCAGCACGGAGAGAAACTCCTACGAGCAGTACTTC. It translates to CASTERNSYEQYF.

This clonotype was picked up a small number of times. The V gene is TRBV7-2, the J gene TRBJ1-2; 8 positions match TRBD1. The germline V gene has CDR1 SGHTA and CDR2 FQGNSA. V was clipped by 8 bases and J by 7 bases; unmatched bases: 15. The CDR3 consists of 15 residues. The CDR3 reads CASEVVVGRGPGYTF. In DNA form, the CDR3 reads TGTGCCAGCGAAGTCGTGGTGGGCAGGGGGCCTGGCTACACCTTC.

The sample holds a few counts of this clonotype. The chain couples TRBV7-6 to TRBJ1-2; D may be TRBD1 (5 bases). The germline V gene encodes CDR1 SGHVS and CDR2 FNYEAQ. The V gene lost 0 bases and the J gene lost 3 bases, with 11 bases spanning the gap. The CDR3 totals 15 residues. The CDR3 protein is CASSLAGVGYYGYTF. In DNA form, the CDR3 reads TGTGCCAGCAGCTTAGCGGGGGTAGGGTACTATGGCTACACCTTC.

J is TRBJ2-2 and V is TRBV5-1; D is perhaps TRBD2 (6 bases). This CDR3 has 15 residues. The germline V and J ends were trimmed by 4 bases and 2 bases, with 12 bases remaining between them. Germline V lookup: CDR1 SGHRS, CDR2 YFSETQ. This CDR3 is CASSSRGTNTGELFF. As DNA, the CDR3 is TGCGCCAGCAGCAGTCGGGGGACCAACACCGGGGAGCTGTTTTTT.

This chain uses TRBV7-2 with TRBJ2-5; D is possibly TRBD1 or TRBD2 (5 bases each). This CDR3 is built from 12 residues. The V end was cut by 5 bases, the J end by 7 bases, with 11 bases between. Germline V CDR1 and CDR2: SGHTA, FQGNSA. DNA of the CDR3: TGTGCCAGCAGCCGACTTGGGGGGACCCAGTACTTC. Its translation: CASSRLGGTQYF.

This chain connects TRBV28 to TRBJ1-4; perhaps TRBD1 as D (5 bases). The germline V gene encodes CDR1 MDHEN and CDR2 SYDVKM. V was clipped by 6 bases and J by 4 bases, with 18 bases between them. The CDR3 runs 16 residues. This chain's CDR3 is CASSWSGVRFNEKLFF. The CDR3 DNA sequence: TGTGCCAGCAGCTGGTCGGGGGTAAGATTTAATGAAAAACTGTTTTTT.

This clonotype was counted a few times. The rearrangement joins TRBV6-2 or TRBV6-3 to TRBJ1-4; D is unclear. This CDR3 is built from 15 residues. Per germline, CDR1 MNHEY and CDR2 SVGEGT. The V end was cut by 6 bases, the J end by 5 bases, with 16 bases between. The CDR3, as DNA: TGTGCCAGCAGACACCCCTACGGGCGAAATGAAAAACTGTTTTTT. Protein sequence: CASRHPYGRNEKLFF.

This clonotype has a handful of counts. The CDR3 is CAISADRSGTEAFF. The CDR3 coding sequence is TGTGCCATCAGTGCGGACAGGTCGGGCACTGAAGCTTTCTTT. The V gene is TRBV10-3, the J gene TRBJ1-1, with 7 nucleotides matching TRBD1. Per germline, CDR1 ENHRY and CDR2 SYGVKD. V lost 4 bases and J lost 4; bases outside the gene matches: 6. The CDR3 has 14 residues.

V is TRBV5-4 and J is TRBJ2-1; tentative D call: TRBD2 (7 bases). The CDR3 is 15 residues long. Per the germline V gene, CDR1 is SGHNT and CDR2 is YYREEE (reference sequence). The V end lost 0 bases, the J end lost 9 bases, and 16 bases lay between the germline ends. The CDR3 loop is CASSLAGGGSFEQFF. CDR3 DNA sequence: TGTGCCAGCAGCTTGGCGGGGGGCGGGTCGTTTGAGCAGTTCTTC. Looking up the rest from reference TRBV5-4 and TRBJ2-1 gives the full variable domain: ETGVTQSPTHLIKTRGQQVTLRCSSQSGHNTVSWYQQALGQGPQFIFQYYREEENGRGNFPPRFSGLQFPNYSSELNVNALELDDSALYLCASSLAGGGSFEQFFGPGTRLTVL.

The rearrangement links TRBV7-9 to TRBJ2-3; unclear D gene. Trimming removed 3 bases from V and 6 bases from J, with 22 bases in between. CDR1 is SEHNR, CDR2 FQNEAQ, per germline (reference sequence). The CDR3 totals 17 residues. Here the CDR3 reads CASSFARTLVRTDTQYF. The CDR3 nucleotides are TGTGCCAGCAGCTTCGCCAGGACCCTCGTCCGGACGGATACGCAGTATTTT.

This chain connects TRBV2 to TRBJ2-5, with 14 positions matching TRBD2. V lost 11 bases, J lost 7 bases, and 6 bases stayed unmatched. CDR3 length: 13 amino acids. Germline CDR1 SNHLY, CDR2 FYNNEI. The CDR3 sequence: CAGGLAGGGTQYF. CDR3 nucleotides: TGTGCCGGTGGACTAGCGGGGGGAGGGACCCAGTACTTC.

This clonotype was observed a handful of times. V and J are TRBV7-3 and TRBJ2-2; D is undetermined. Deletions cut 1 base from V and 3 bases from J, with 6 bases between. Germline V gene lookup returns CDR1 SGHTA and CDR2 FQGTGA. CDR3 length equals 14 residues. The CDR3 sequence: CASSLIQHTGELFF. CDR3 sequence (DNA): TGTGCCAGCAGCTTAATCCAACACACCGGGGAGCTGTTTTTT. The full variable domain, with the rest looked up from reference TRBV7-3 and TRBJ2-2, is GAGVSQTPSNKVTEKGKYVELRCDPISGHTALYWYRQSLGQGPEFLIYFQGTGAADDSGLPNDRFFAVRPEGSVSTLKIQRTERGDSAVYLCASSLIQHTGELFFGEGSRLTVL.

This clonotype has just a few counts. CDR3 sequence reads: CASYPRGTLRGYTF. CDR3 DNA sequence: TGTGCCAGCTATCCCAGGGGAACACTTCGTGGCTACACCTTC. The rearrangement joins TRBV6-1 to TRBJ1-2, with D perhaps matching TRBD1 (6 bases). The length of the CDR3 is 14 residues. The V end was cut by 8 bases, the J end by 7 bases, with 20 bases between. CDR1 is MNHNS and CDR2 is SASEGT in the germline V gene.

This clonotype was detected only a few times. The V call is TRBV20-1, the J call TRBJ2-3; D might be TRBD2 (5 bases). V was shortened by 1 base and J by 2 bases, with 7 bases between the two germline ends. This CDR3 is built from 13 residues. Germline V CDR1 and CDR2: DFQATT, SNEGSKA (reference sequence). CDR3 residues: CSARADFTDTQYF. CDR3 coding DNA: TGCAGTGCTAGAGCGGACTTCACAGATACGCAGTATTTT.

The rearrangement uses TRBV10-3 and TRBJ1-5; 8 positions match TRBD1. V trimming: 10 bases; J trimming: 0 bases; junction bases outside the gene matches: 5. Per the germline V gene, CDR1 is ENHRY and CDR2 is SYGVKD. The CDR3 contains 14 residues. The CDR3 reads CATTGQDSNQPQHF. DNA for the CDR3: TGTGCCACTACGGGACAGGATAGCAATCAGCCCCAGCATTTT.

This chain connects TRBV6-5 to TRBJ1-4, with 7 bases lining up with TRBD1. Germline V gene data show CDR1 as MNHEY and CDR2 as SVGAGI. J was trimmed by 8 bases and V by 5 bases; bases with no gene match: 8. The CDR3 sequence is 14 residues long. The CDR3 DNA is TGTGCCAGCAGTACGGGACAGAGGACCGAAAAACTGTTTTTT. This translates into CASSTGQRTEKLFF.

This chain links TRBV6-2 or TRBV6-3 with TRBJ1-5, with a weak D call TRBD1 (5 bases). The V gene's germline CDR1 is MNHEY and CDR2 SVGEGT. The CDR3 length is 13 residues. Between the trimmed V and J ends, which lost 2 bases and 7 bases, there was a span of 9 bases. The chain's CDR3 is CASSYEGKQPQHF. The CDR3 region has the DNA TGTGCCAGCAGTTACGAGGGGAAACAGCCCCAGCATTTT.

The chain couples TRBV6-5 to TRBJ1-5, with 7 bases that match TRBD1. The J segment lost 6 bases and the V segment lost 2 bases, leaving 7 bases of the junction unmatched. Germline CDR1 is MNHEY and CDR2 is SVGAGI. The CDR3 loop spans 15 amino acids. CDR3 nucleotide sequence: TGTGCCAGCAGTTACACTGGGGACAGTCGTCAGCCCCAGCATTTT. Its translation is CASSYTGDSRQPQHF.

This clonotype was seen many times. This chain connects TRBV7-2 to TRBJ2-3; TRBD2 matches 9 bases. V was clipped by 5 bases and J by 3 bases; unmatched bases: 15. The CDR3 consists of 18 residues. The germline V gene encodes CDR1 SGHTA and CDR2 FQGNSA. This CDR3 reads CASSPPLWTSVGTDTQYF. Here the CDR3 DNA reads TGTGCCAGCAGCCCCCCATTGTGGACTAGCGTTGGAACAGATACGCAGTATTTT.